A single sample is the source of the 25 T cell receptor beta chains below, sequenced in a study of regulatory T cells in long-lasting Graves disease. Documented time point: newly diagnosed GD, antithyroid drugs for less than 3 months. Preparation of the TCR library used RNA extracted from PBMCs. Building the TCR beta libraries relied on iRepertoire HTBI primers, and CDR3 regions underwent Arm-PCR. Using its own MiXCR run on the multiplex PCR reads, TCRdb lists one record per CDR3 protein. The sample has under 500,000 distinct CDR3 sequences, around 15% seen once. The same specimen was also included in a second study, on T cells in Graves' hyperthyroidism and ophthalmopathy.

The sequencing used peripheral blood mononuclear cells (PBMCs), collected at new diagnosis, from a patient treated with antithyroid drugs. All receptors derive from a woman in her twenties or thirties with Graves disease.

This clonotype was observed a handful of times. CDR3 sequence: CAISDRESSGRNTGELFF. The CDR3 DNA is TGTGCCATCAGTGATAGGGAAAGTAGCGGGAGAAACACCGGGGAGCTGTTTTTT. This rearrangement joins TRBV10-3 to TRBJ2-2; 9 nucleotides align to TRBD2. After removal of 3 bases from V and 2 bases from J, the junction contained 10 bases not matched to a gene. CDR1 and CDR2 (germline): ENHRY, SYGVKD. The CDR3 has 18 amino acids.

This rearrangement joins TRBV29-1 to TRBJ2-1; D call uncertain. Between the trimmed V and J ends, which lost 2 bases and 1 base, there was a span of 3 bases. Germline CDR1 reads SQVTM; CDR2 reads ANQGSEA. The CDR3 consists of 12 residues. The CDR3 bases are TGCAGCGTTGAAAGGTCCTACAATGAGCAGTTCTTC. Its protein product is CSVERSYNEQFF.

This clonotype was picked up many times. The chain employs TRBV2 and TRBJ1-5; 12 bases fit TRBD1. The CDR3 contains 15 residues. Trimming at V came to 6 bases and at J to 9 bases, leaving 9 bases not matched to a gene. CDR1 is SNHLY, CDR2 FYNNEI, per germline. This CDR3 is CASSPGQGALWPQHF. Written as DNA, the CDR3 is TGTGCCAGCAGCCCGGGACAGGGGGCACTCTGGCCCCAGCATTTT.

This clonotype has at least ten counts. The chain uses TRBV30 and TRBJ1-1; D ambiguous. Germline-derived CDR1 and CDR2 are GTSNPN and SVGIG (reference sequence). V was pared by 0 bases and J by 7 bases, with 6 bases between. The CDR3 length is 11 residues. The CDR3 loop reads CAWSVLGEAFF. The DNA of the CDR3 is TGTGCCTGGAGTGTACTTGGTGAAGCTTTCTTT.

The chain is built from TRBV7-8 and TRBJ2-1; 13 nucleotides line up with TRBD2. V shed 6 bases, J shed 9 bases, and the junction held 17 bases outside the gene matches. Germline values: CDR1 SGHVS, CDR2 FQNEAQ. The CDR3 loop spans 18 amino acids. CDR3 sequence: CASSYRRLAGGPGSEQFF. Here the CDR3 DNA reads TGTGCCAGCAGTTACCGGCGACTAGCGGGAGGACCTGGAAGTGAGCAGTTCTTC.

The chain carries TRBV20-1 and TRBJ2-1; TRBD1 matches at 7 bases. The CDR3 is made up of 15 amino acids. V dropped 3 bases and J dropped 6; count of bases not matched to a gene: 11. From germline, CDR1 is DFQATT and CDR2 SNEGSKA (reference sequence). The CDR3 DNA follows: TGCAGTGCTAGCGAAAACAGGGGAAGGGTCAATGAGCAGTTCTTC. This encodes CSASENRGRVNEQFF.

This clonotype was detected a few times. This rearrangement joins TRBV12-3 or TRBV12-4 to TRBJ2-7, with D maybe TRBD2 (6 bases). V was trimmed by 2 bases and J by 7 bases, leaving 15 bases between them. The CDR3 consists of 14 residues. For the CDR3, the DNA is TGTGCCAGCAGTTTAAGGGGACTCCGAGGGGAGCAGTACTTC. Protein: CASSLRGLRGEQYF.

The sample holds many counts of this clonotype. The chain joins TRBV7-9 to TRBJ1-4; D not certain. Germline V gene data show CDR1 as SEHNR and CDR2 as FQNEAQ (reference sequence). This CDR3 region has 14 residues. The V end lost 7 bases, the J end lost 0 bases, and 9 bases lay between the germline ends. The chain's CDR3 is CASTEQATNEKLFF. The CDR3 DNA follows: TGTGCCAGCACCGAACAAGCAACTAATGAAAAACTGTTTTTT.

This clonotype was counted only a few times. The CDR3, as DNA: TGTGCCACCAGTGACTCTAGCGGGAAGGGGGCAGATACGCAGTATTTT. It translates to CATSDSSGKGADTQYF. The chain uses TRBV24-1 and TRBJ2-3; 9 bases are shared with TRBD2. V was clipped by 4 bases and J by 4 bases; unmatched bases: 8. The CDR3 has 16 amino acids. The germline gives CDR1 KGHDR, CDR2 SFDVKD.

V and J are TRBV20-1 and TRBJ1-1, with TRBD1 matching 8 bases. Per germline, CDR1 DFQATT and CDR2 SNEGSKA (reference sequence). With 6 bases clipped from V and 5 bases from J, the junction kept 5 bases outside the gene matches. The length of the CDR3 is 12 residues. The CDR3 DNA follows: TGCAGTGCCGGACAGGGAAGGACTGAAGCTTTCTTT. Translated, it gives CSAGQGRTEAFF.

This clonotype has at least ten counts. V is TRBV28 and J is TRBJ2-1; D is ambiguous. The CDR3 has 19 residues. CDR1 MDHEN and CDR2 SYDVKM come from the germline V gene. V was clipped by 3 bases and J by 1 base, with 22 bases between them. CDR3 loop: CASSFSNPWKSSSYNEQFF. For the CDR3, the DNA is TGTGCCAGCAGTTTCTCAAACCCTTGGAAATCAAGTTCCTACAATGAGCAGTTCTTC.

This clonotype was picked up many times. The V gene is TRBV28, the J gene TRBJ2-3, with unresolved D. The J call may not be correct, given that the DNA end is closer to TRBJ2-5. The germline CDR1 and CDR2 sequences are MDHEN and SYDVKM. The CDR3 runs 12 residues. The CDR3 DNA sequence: TGTGCCAGCAGTTTTGTTGGGTCGACCCAGTACTTC. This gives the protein CASSFVGSTQYF.

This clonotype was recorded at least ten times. CDR3 residues: CASSPPGRAGEKLFF. The CDR3 nucleotides read TGTGCCAGCAGTCCCCCAGGCAGGGCTGGTGAAAAACTGTTTTTT. The rearrangement links TRBV6-1 to TRBJ1-4; a possible D gene is TRBD1 (5 bases). The CDR3 length is 15 residues. Germline V lookup: CDR1 MNHNS, CDR2 SASEGT. Trimming removed 5 bases at V and 7 bases at J, with 17 bases between.

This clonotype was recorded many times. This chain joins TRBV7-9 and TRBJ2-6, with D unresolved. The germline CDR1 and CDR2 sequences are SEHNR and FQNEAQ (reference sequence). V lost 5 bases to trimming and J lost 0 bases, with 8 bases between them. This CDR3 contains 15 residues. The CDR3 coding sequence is TGTGCCAGCAGCCAGAACAGCTCTGGGGCCAACGTCCTGACTTTC. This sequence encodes CASSQNSSGANVLTF.

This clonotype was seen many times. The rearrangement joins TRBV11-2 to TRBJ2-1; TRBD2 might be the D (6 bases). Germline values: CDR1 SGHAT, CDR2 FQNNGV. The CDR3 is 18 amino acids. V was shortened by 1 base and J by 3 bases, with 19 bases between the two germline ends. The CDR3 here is CASSLAFGGETSYNEQFF. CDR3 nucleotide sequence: TGTGCCAGCAGCTTAGCTTTCGGGGGAGAGACGAGCTACAATGAGCAGTTCTTC. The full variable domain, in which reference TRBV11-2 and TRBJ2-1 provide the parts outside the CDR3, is EAGVAQSPRYKIIEKRQSVAFWCNPISGHATLYWYQQILGQGPKLLIQFQNNGVVDDSQLPKDRFSAERLKGVDSTLKIQPAKLEDSAVYLCASSLAFGGETSYNEQFFGPGTRLTVL.

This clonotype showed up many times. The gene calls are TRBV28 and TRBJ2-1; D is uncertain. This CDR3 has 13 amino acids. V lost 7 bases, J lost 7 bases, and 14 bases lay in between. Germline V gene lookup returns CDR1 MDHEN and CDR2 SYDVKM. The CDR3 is CASMLVLANEQFF. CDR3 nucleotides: TGTGCCAGCATGTTAGTACTGGCAAATGAGCAGTTCTTC.

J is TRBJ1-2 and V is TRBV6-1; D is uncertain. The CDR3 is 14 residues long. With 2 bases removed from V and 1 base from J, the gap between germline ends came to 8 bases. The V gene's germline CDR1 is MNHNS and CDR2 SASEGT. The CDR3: CASSELGFNYGYTF. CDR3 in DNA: TGTGCCAGCAGTGAACTGGGATTTAACTATGGCTACACCTTC.

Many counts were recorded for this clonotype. The DNA for the CDR3 is TGTGCCAGCAGCCCTCCGGGGACCGGGGAGCTGTTTTTT. Translating it yields CASSPPGTGELFF. J is TRBJ2-2 and V is TRBV7-2; TRBD2 might be the D (5 bases). CDR1 SGHTA and CDR2 FQGNSA come from the germline V gene. The CDR3 spans 13 residues. The V and J ends lost 5 bases and 5 bases respectively, with 9 bases between them.

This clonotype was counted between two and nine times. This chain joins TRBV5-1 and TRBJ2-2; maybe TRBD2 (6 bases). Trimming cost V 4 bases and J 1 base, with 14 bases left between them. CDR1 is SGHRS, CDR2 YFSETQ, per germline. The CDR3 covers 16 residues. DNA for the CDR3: TGCGCCAGCAGCACGGGACTCGCCAAGAACACCGGGGAGCTGTTTTTT. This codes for CASSTGLAKNTGELFF.

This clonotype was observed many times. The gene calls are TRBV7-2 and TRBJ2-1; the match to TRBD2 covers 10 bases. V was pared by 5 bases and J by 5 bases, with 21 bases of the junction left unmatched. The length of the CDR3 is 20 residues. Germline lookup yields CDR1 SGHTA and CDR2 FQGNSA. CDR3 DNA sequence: TGTGCCAGCAGCCCCAGTCAAGGTAGCGGGAGGTTCGTGACAAACAATGAGCAGTTCTTC. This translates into CASSPSQGSGRFVTNNEQFF.

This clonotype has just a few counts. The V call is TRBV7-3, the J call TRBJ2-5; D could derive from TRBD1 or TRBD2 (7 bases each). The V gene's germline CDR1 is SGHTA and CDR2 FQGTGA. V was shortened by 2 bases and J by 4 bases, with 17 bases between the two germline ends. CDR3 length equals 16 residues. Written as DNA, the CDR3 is TGTGCCAGCAGCTTAGCGGGAGAGGGGGCAGGAGAGACCCAGTACTTC. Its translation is CASSLAGEGAGETQYF.

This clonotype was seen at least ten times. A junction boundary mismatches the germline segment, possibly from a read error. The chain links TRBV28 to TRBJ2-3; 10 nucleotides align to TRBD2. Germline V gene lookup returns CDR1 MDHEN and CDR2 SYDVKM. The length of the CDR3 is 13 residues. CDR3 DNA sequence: TGTGCCAGCAGTTTGTCTAGCGGGAGCCACCCCAATTTT. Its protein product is CASSLSSGSHPNF.

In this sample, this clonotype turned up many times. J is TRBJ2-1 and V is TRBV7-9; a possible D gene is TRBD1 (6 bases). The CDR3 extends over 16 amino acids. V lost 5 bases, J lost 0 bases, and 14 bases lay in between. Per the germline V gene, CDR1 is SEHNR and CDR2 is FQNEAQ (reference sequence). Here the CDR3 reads CASSPLGHRSYNEQFF. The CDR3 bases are TGTGCCAGCAGCCCGTTGGGACACCGCTCCTACAATGAGCAGTTCTTC. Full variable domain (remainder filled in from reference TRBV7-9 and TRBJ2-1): DTGVSQNPRHKITKRGQNVTFRCDPISEHNRLYWYRQTLGQGPEFLTYFQNEAQLEKSRLLSDRFSAERPKGSFSTLEIQRTEQGDSAMYLCASSPLGHRSYNEQFFGPGTRLTVL.

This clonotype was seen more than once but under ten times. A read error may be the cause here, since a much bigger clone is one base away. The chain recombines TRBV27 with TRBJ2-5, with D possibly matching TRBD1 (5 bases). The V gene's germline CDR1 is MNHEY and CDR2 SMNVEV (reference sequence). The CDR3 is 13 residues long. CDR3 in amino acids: CASSTGSQETLYF. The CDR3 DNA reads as TGTGCCAGCAGCACAGGTTCCCAAGAGACCCTGTACTTC.

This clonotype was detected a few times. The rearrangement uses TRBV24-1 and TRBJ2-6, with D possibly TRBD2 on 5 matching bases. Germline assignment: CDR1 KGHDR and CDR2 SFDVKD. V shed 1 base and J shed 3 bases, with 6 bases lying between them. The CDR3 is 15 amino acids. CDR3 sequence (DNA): TGTGCCACCAGTGATTTAGCGGATGGGGCCAACGTCCTGACTTTC. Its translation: CATSDLADGANVLTF.